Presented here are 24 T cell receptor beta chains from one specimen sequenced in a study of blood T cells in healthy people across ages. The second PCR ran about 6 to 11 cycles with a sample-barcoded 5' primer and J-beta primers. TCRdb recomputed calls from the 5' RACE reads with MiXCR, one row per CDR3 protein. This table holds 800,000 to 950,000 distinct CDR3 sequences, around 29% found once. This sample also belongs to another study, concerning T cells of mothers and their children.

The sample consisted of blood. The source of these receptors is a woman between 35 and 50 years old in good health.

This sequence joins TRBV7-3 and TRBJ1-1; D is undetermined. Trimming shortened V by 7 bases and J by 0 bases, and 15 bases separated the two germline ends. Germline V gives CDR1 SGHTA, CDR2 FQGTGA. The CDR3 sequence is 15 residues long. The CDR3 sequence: CASTNFRVMNTEAFF. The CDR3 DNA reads TGTGCCAGCACTAACTTTAGGGTAATGAACACTGAAGCTTTCTTT.

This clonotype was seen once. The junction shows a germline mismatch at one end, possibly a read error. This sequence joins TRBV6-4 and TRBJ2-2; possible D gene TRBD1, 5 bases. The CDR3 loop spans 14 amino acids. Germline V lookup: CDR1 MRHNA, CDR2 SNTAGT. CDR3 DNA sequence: TGTGCCAGCAGAGACTTAGGGGACACCGGGGAGCTGTTTTTT. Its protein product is CASRDLGDTGELFF.

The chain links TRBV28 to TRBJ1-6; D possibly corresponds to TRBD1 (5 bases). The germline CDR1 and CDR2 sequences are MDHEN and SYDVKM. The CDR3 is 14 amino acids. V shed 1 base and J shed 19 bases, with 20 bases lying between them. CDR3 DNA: TGTGCCAGCAGTTTATCGTCAGGGAGATTACACTCGCACTTT. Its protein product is CASSLSSGRLHSHF.

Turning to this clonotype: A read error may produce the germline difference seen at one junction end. The CDR3 DNA reads TGCGCCTGCAGCGCAAGTTCTAGCGGGGGGGCCTACGAGCAGTACTTC. Its protein is CACSASSSGGAYEQYF. The rearrangement uses TRBV5-1 and TRBJ2-7; 12 nucleotides line up with TRBD2. There are 16 residues in the CDR3. CDR1 SGHRS and CDR2 YFSETQ come from the germline V gene.

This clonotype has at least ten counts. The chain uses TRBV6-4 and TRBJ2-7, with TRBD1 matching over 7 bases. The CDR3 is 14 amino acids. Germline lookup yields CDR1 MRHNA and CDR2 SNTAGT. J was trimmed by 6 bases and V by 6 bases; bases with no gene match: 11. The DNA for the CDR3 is TGTGCCAGCAGCCCGGGGCTAGGGGGCTCCGAGCAGTACTTC. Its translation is CASSPGLGGSEQYF.

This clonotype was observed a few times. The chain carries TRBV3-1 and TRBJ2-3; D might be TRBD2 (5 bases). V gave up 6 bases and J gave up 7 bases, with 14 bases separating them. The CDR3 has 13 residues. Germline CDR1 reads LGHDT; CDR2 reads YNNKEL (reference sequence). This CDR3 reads CASRQPREYTQYF. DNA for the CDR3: TGTGCCAGCAGACAACCCCGGGAATATACGCAGTATTTT.

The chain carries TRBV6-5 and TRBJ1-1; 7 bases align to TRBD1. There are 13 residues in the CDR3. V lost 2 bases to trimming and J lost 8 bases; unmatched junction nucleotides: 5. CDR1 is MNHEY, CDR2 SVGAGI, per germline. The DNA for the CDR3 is TGTGCCAGCAGTTACGAGCCAGGGGGAGAAGCTTTCTTT. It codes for CASSYEPGGEAFF.

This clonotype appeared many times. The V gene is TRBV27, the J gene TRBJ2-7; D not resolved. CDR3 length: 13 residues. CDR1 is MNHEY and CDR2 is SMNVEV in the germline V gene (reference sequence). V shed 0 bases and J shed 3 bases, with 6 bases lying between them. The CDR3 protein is CASSLSRSYEQYF. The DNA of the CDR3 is TGTGCCAGCAGTTTATCCCGCAGCTACGAGCAGTACTTC.

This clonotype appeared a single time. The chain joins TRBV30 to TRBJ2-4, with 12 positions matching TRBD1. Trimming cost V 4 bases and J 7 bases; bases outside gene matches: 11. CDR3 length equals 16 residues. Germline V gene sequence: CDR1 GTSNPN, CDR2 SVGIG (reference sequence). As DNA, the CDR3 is TGTGCCTGGACGGGCCGGGACAGGGGGCTGAGGAACATTCAGTACTTC. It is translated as CAWTGRDRGLRNIQYF.

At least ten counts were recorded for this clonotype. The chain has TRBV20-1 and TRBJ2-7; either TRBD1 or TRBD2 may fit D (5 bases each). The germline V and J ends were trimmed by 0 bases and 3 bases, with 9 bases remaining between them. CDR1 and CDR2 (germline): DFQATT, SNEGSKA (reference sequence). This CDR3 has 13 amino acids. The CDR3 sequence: CSARERGVYEQYF. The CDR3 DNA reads TGCAGTGCTAGAGAACGGGGCGTCTACGAGCAGTACTTC.

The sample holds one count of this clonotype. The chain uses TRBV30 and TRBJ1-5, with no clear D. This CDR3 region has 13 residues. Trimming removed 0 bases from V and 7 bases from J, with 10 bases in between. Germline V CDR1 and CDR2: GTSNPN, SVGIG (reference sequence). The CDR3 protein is CAWSVGSGQPQHF. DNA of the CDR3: TGTGCCTGGAGTGTAGGGTCCGGACAGCCCCAGCATTTT.

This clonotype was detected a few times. The CDR3: CASSVLADTQYF. CDR3 in DNA: TGTGCCAGCAGTGTCCTCGCAGATACGCAGTATTTT. The chain employs TRBV28 and TRBJ2-3; D gene ambiguous. The CDR3 covers 12 residues. Germline CDR1 reads MDHEN; CDR2 reads SYDVKM. The V and J ends lost 5 bases and 4 bases respectively, with 7 bases between them.

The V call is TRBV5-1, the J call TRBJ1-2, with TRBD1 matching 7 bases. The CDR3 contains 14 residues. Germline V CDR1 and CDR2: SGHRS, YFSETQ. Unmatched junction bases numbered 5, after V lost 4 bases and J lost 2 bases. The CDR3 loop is CASSVLTGNYGYTF. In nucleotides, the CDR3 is TGCGCCAGCAGCGTCCTGACAGGGAACTATGGCTACACCTTC.

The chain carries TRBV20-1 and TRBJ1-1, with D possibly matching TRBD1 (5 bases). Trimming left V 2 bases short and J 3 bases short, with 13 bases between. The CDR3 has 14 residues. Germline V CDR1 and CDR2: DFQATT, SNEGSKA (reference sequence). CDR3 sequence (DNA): TGCAGTGCTAGATTGCCAGGGAGGGACACTGAAGCTTTCTTT. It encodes CSARLPGRDTEAFF.

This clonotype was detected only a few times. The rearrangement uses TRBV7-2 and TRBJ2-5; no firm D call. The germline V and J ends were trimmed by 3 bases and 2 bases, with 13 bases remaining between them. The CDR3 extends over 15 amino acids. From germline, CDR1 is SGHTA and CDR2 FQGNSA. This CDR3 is CASSLWVGRQETQYF. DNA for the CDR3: TGTGCCAGCAGCTTGTGGGTAGGAAGACAAGAGACCCAGTACTTC. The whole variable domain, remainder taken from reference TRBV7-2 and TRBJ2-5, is GAGVSQSPSNKVTEKGKDVELRCDPISGHTALYWYRQSLGQGLEFLIYFQGNSAPDKSGLPSDRFSAERTGGSVSTLTIQRTQQEDSAVYLCASSLWVGRQETQYFGPGTRLLVL.

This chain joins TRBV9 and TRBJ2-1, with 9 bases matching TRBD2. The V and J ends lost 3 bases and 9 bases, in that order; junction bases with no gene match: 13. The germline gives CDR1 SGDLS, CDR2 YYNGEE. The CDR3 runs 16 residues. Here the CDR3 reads CASSADTGLAFSEQFF. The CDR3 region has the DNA TGTGCCAGCAGCGCAGACACGGGACTAGCCTTCAGTGAGCAGTTCTTC.

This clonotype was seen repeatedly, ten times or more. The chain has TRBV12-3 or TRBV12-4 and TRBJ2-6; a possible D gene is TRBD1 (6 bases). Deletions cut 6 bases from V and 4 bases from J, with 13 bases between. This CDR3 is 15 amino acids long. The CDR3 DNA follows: TGTGCCAGCAGAAAGCAGGGGACAGGGGCCAACGTCCTGACTTTC. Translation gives CASRKQGTGANVLTF.

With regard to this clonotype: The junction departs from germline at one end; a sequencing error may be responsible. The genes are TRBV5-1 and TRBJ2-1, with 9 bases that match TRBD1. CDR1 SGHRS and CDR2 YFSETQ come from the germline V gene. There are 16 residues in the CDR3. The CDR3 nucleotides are TGCGCCAGCAGCTTGGCCCCCGGGACAGGGCGCAATGAGCAGGTCTTC. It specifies CASSLAPGTGRNEQVF.

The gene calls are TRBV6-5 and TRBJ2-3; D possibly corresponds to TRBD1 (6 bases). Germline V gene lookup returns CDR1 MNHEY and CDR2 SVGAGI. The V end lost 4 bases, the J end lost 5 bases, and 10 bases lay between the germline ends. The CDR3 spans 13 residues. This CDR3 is CASSFTGKDTQYF. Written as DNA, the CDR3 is TGTGCCAGCAGTTTCACAGGGAAAGATACGCAGTATTTT.

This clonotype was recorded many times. The CDR3 here is CASRPRSTYGYTF. The DNA for the CDR3 is TGTGCCAGCAGGCCTCGGTCTACGTATGGCTACACCTTC. The chain has TRBV27 and TRBJ1-2, with D uncertain. V shed 6 bases and J shed 5 bases, with 13 bases lying between them. There are 13 residues in the CDR3. In germline, CDR1 is MNHEY, CDR2 SMNVEV (reference sequence).

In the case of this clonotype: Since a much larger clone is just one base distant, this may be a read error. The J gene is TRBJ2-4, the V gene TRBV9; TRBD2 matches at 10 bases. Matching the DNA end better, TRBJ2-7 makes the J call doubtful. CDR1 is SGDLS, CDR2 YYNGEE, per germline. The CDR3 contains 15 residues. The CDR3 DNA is TGTGTCAGCAGCCCCCGAGGACTAGCGGACTACGAGCAGTACTTC. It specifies CVSSPRGLADYEQYF.

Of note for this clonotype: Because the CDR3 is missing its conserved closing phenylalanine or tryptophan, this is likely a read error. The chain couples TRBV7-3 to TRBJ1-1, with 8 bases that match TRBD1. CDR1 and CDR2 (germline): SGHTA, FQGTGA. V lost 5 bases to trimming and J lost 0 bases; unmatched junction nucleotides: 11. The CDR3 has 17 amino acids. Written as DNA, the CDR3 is TGTGCCAGCAGCGTGGACAGGGTAACCCCCATGAACACTGAAGCTTTCTCT. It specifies CASSVDRVTPMNTEAFS.

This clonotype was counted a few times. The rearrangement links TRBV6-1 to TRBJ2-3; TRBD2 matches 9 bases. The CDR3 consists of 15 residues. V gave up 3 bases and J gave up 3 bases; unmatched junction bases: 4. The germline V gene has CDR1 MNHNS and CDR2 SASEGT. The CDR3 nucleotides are TGTGCCAGCAGTGATACCGCGGGGGGGACAGATACGCAGTATTTT. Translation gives CASSDTAGGTDTQYF.

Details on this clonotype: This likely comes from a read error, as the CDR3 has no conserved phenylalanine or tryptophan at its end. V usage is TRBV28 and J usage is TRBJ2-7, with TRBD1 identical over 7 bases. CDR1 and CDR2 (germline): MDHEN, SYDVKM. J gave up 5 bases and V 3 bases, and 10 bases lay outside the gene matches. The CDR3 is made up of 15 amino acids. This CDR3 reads CASSFGDRVPDEQYC. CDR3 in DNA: TGTGCCAGCAGTTTCGGCGACAGGGTGCCGGACGAGCAGTACTGC.